The 2 T cell receptor beta chains below all came from one sample that was sequenced in a study of T-cell reconstitution after alpha-beta-depleted transplantation in children. Unique molecular identifiers tagged the TCRbeta library. TCRdb recomputed calls from the PCR reads with MiXCR, one row per CDR3 protein. The data show around 300,000 distinct CDR3 sequences, roughly 21% seen once. This sample comprised PBMCs, mostly from graft donor cells, obtained 180 days after TCRalphabeta/CD19-depleted stem cell transplant. The receptors here all came from a male patient younger than 18 who had a stem cell transplant for acute lymphoblastic leukemia, so the T cells may come from the graft donor.

This clonotype was seen at least ten times. The rearrangement uses TRBV5-1 and TRBJ1-5; D is perhaps TRBD1 (5 bases). Trimming pared 0 bases from V and 1 base from J, leaving 5 bases between. This CDR3 contains 14 residues. The germline gives CDR1 SGHRS, CDR2 YFSETQ. CDR3 nucleotides: TGCGCCAGCAGCTTGGGGGGGAGCAATCAGCCCCAGCATTTT. As protein: CASSLGGSNQPQHF.

The chain joins TRBV5-7 to TRBJ1-2; D gene uncertain. TRBV5-7 is assigned to the ORF class and has an uncertain function. The CDR3 has 16 residues. With 4 bases removed from V and 6 bases from J, the gap between germline ends came to 22 bases. Here the CDR3 reads CASSEHGRWGVDGYTF. The DNA of the CDR3 is TGTGCCAGCAGCGAGCATGGCAGGTGGGGAGTCGATGGCTACACCTTC.